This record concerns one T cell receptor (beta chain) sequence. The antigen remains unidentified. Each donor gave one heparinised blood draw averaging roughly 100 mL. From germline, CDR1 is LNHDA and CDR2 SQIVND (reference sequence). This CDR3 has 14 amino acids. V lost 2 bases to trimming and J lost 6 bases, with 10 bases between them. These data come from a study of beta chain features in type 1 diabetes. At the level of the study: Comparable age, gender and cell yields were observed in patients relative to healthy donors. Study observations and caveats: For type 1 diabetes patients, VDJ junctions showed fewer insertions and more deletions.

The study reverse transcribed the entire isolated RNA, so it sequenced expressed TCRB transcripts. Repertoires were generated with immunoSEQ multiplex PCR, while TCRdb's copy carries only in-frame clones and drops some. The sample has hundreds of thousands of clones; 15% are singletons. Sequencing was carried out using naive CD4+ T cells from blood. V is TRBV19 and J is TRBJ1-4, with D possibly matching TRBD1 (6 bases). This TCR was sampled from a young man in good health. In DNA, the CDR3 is TGTGCCAGTAGTATACAGGGGCGGGATGAAAAACTGTTTTTT. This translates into CASSIQGRDEKLFF.